Here is one T cell receptor (beta chain) with its context. Clones were sequenced by immunoSEQ multiplex PCR, and TCRdb holds only the in-frame ones, with some missing. The table lists about 180,000 clones, about 83% of them singletons, with 1.4% in the top ten. This record comes from a study of cytomegalovirus exposure and HLA in healthy donors. The overall study: Both the 100 to 150 validation repertoires and the 666 first-cohort repertoires used the same platform, as reported by a later analysis.

Sequencing was carried out using PBMCs. This TCR was recovered from a woman aged 25 to 45 in good health and CMV-seronegative.

CDR3 loop: CASSPRVCREYF. DNA of the CDR3: TGCGCCAGCAGTCCGAGGGTGTGTCGGGAGTATTTT. The chain recombines TRBV23-1 with TRBJ2-3; TRBD2 is a possible D gene (5 bases). TRBV23-1 is an ORF, with its function uncertain. V lost 4 bases and J 13 bases, leaving 15 bases between the germline ends. The CDR3 length is 12 residues.